This T cell receptor beta chain comes out of a study of chemoradiotherapy in HPV16-positive cancers. Whole-study results and caveats: Functional assays defining HPV-specific T cells used only a couple of HPV16-positive patients. Candidate HPV-specific clones and E7-related TCR motifs grew in tumor during treatment.

Samples were taken several times over chemoradiotherapy. Measured with immunoSEQ multiplex PCR; TCRdb has only the in-frame clones, and not every one. The sample contains thousands of clones, about nine tenths of which appear only once. CDR1 and CDR2 from the germline V gene are ENHRY and SYGVKD. V dropped 5 bases and J dropped 3; count of bases not matched to a gene: 7. This CDR3 comprises 15 residues. A word on this clone: Its antigen is unknown.

The sample here was tumor tissue, taken from a patient who underwent chemoradiotherapy. The TCR comes from a human donor with HPV-associated anogenital cancer. The chain has TRBV10-3 and TRBJ2-3, with 8 bases identical to TRBD2. The CDR3 sequence is CAISKLAGKTDTQYF. CDR3 in DNA: TGTGCCATCAGTAAATTAGCGGGAAAAACAGATACGCAGTATTTT.